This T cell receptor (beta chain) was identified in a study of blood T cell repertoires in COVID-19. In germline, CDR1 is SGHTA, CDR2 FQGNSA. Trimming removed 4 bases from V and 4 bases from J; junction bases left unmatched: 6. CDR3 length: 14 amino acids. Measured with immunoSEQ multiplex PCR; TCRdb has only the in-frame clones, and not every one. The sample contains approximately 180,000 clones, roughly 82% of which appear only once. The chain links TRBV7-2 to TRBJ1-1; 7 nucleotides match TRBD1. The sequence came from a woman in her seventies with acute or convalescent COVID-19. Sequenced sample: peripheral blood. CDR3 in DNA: TGTGCCAGCAGCTCCAGACAGGGTGGCACTGAAGCTTTCTTT. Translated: CASSSRQGGTEAFF. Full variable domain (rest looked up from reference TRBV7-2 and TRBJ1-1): GAGVSQSPSNKVTEKGKDVELRCDPISGHTALYWYRQSLGQGLEFLIYFQGNSAPDKSGLPSDRFSAERTGGSVSTLTIQRTQQEDSAVYLCASSSRQGGTEAFFGQGTRLTVV.